Listed below are T cell receptor beta chains from one sample, sequenced in a study of shared clonotypes between healthy human individuals. Only in-frame clones appear in the TCRdb table, and some are missing; sequencing was by immunoSEQ multiplex PCR. The sample contains roughly 1,500,000 clones, about 98.5% of which appear only once. The sample comprised naive CD4+ T cells sorted from blood. All receptors come from a man aged 30 to 45 in good health. CDR3s include the opening cysteine and the closing phenylalanine or tryptophan. Each record gives: clone size, J gene, V gene, D gene, CDR3 DNA, CDR3 protein. D genes are given only for firm matches. Clone size is stated in some rows and not others, as once, few, many or a class when expanded.

. | TRBJ2-2 | TRBV7-2 | TRBD2 | TGTGCCAGCAGCTCCCTGGGGGGACTAGCGACACGCACCGGGGAGCTGTTTTTT | CASSSLGGLATRTGELFF
. | TRBJ1-1 | TRBV5-1 | TRBD1 | TGCGCCAGCAGCATACAGACAGGGGCGGACACTGAAGCTTTCTTT | CASSIQTGADTEAFF
. | TRBJ2-2 | TRBV7-2 | . | TGTGCCAGCAGCTTCGACGACGGATCCGGGGAGCTGTTTTTT | CASSFDDGSGELFF
. | TRBJ2-5 | TRBV5-8 | . | TGTGCCAGCAGCTTGGGCGGGACAGCCCAAGAGACCCAGTACTTC | CASSLGGTAQETQYF
. | TRBJ1-5 | TRBV10-3 | . | TGTGCCATCAGTCCCTCCGGGACACAGAATCAGCCCCAGCATTTT | CAISPSGTQNQPQHF
once | TRBJ2-3 | TRBV19 | TRBD2 | TGTGCCAGTAGTAGGCTAGCGGGAAACACAGATACGCAGTATTTT | CASSRLAGNTDTQYF
. | TRBJ1-1 | TRBV5-4 | TRBD1 | TGTGCCAGCAGAACGGACAGGGACACTGAAGCTTTCTTT | CASRTDRDTEAFF
. | TRBJ2-7 | TRBV5-1 | TRBD1 | TGCGCCAGCAGCACTACAGGGGGCGGGTACGAGCAGTACTTC | CASSTTGGGYEQYF
. | TRBJ1-1 | TRBV28 | . | TGTGCCAGCAGTATAGCTCCGGACAGGAACACTGAAGCTTTCTTT | CASSIAPDRNTEAFF
. | TRBJ2-1 | TRBV4-1 | TRBD2 | TGCGCCAGCAGCATTGAGGGACTAGCGCGTGACAATGAGCAGTTCTTC | CASSIEGLARDNEQFF
. | TRBJ2-7 | TRBV2 | . | TGTGCCAGCCGGGACGACGGGTCCCACGAGCAGTACTTC | CASRDDGSHEQYF
. | TRBJ2-7 | TRBV20-1 | . | TGCAGTGCTAGAGACTACGAGCAGTACTTC | CSARDYEQYF
. | TRBJ2-5 | TRBV29-1 | . | TGCAGCGTGGGGAGACAGCAAGAGACCCAGTACTTC | CSVGRQQETQYF
. | TRBJ2-7 | TRBV28 | . | TGTGCCAGCAGTACCGGGACTGTTGGGTACGAGCAGTACTTC | CASSTGTVGYEQYF
. | TRBJ2-7 | TRBV28 | . | TGTGCCAGCAGTCTCCTCCGGCAGGGCTACGAGCAGTACTTC | CASSLLRQGYEQYF
. | TRBJ1-1 | TRBV28 | . | TGTGCCAGCAGGTCAGTGAACACTGAAGCTTTCTTT | CASRSVNTEAFF
once | TRBJ2-1 | TRBV29-1 | TRBD2 | TGCAGCGCTAGAGGGACTAGCGGTTTCAATGAGCAGTTCTTC | CSARGTSGFNEQFF
. | TRBJ2-4 | TRBV18 | TRBD2 | TGTGCCAGCTCACCACCGACGGCTAGCGGGCAGTACTTC | CASSPPTASGQYF
. | TRBJ1-5 | TRBV28 | . | TGTGCCAGCAGTGGTTATCGCCAGCCCCAGCATTTT | CASSGYRQPQHF
. | TRBJ2-2 | TRBV2 | TRBD1 | TGTGCCAGCAGTGTACAGGGGCCCGGGGAGCTGTTTTTT | CASSVQGPGELFF
. | TRBJ2-6 | TRBV5-4 | TRBD1 | TGTGCCAGCAGCCTGGGCGGGGGGACAGGGGCTGGGGCCAACGTCCTGACTTTC | CASSLGGGTGAGANVLTF
. | TRBJ2-3 | TRBV19 | . | TGTGCCAGTAGTATAGGTCGTGTCGGGACAGATACGCAGTATTTT | CASSIGRVGTDTQYF
. | TRBJ1-5 | TRBV28 | TRBD1 | TGTGCCAGCAGTTTACGGGCAGGGGGGGGTAATCAGCCCCAGCATTTT | CASSLRAGGGNQPQHF
. | TRBJ1-5 | TRBV18 | . | TGTGCCAGCTCAAACAGGAGCTGGGAGGCCCAGCATTTT | CASSNRSWEAQHF
. | TRBJ2-3 | TRBV28 | TRBD2 | TGTGCCAGCAGTTTAGGACTAGCGAAGGCAGATACGCAGTATTTT | CASSLGLAKADTQYF
. | TRBJ1-2 | TRBV19 | . | TGTGCCAGTAGTAACTCCGGAGAGGGCGGAGGCTACACCTTC | CASSNSGEGGGYTF
. | TRBJ2-1 | TRBV5-6 | TRBD2 | TGTGCCAGCAGCTTCCGGACTAGCGGGAGGCACAATGAGCAGTTCTTC | CASSFRTSGRHNEQFF
. | TRBJ1-4 | TRBV7-8 | TRBD1 | TGTGCCAGCAGCTCCAGGGGGAGTCGTGAAAAACTGTTTTTT | CASSSRGSREKLFF
once | TRBJ2-5 | TRBV27 | . | TGTGCCAGCAGACGACCCCTTCAAGAGACCCAGTACTTC | CASRRPLQETQYF
. | TRBJ1-5 | TRBV2 | . | TGTGCCAGCAGTGCGGGACTTAGCAATCAGCCCCAGCATTTT | CASSAGLSNQPQHF
. | TRBJ2-5 | TRBV10-3 | TRBD2 | TGTGCCATCAGTGGTTCTAGCGGGAGGATCGCCCTCCAAGAGACCCAGTACTTC | CAISGSSGRIALQETQYF
. | TRBJ1-2 | TRBV29-1 | . | TGCAGCGTTGTCGGCAATCGGGGGGACTATGGCTACACCTTC | CSVVGNRGDYGYTF
. | TRBJ2-3 | TRBV18 | TRBD2 | TGTGCCAGCTCACTAGGACTAGTTCCAGATACGCAGTATTTT | CASSLGLVPDTQYF
once | TRBJ1-1 | TRBV10-3 | . | TGTGCCATCAGTGAGAACCAGGGACCGGTCACTGAAGCTTTCTTT | CAISENQGPVTEAFF
. | TRBJ1-1 | TRBV5-1 | . | TGCGCCAGCAGCTTGGAGGGTGGCACTGAAGCTTTCTTT | CASSLEGGTEAFF
. | TRBJ1-1 | TRBV18 | TRBD1 | TGTGCCAGCTCACCACCGGGACAGGGGACGGACACTGAAGCTTTCTTT | CASSPPGQGTDTEAFF
. | TRBJ1-3 | TRBV29-1 | . | TGCAGCGCGGCCATGTCCTCTGGAAACACCATATATTTT | CSAAMSSGNTIYF
. | TRBJ2-2 | TRBV5-5 | TRBD2 | TGTGCCAGCAGCTTGCTAGCGGGAAGGTCCGGGGAGCTGTTTTTT | CASSLLAGRSGELFF
. | TRBJ2-5 | TRBV29-1 | . | TGCAGCGTGGATGGACAGACCCAGTACTTC | CSVDGQTQYF
. | TRBJ2-2 | TRBV7-9 | TRBD1 | TGTGCCAGCAGCATGGACACAGGGGGCTTTGATTACACCGGGGAGCTGTTTTTT | CASSMDTGGFDYTGELFF
. | TRBJ2-3 | TRBV28 | . | TGTGCCAGCAGTACGGACAGAGTGGTAGATACGCAGTATTTT | CASSTDRVVDTQYF
. | TRBJ1-5 | TRBV6-5 | TRBD1 | TGTGCCACTTCCGGACAGGGGGCCAATCAGCCCCAGCATTTT | CATSGQGANQPQHF